This T cell receptor (beta chain) emerged from a study of T cell repertoires in cytomegalovirus infection. Across the whole study: Alongside well-studied HLA-B-restricted CMV epitopes, recently identified HLA-C-restricted CMV epitopes were also used. Both a matching HLA type and CMV infection were indicated by public TCR beta signatures. Study-level points and caveats: Ex vivo, HLA-C-restricted CMV-specific TCR beta clonotypes prevailed over the rest of the response. Pooled public TCR beta family frequency picked out CMV carriers with the relevant HLA.

Worth noting for this clonotype: Its antigen is unidentified.

Germline CDR1 is KGHDR and CDR2 is SFDVKD. The CDR3 spans 16 residues. The J segment lost 0 bases and the V segment lost 1 base, leaving 2 bases of the junction unmatched. TCRdb re-analysed the reads in MiXCR, keeping a single row per CDR3 protein. The sample consists of about 890,000 distinct CDR3 sequences, around 31% of them appearing once. The V call is TRBV24-1, the J call TRBJ2-7; 10 bases align to TRBD1. Sequenced material: cultured CD8+ T cells from PBMCs, taken from culture after CMV antigen stimulation. The clonotype originates from a human donor in good health (CMV status not recorded). Some clones in this sample may be carry-over from other donors' samples. Here the CDR3 reads CATSDFGQGDSYEQYF. The CDR3 region has the DNA TGTGCCACCAGTGATTTTGGACAGGGGGACTCCTACGAGCAGTACTTC.